The present T cell receptor beta chain was sequenced within a study of CD8 T cells in Susac syndrome (dated by TCRdb to 2018 to 2020). Broadly, across the study: The study used repertoire sequencing to test whether antigen drove CD8+ T cell activation and differentiation in Susac syndrome.

The investigation overall reported the following: The study acknowledged that relatively few individuals were included in the TCR sequencing and HLA analysis.

Measured from the cysteine to the phenylalanine, the CDR3 is 16 residues long. Here the CDR3 DNA is all that survives: 48 bases in frame from base 1. The germline V gene supplies CDR1 KGHSH and CDR2 LQKENI. Ends trimmed: V by 2 bases, J by 7 bases; bases unmatched to a gene: 9. Peripheral blood CD8+ and CD4+ T cells from healthy donors, Susac syndrome patients and multiple sclerosis patients were profiled by high-throughput TCR beta sequencing. Healthy donors were age- and sex-matched controls. Bulk CD8+ and CD4+ T cells were purified magnetically by negative isolation, whereas CD8+ TEMRA cells were enriched by FACS. Blood was collected in EDTA tubes and processed within 24 hours, with PBMCs isolated through density gradient centrifugation. PBMCs intended for TCR sequencing were frozen in liquid nitrogen and were later thawed in a 37 degrees C water bath. A purity of at least 90% was achieved for sorted or isolated CD4+, CD8+ and CD8+ TEMRA cells.

RNA was extracted using the RNeasy kit, and roughly 0.5 to 1 ug of the RNA was reverse transcribed with random hexamers. The immunoSEQ multiplex PCR assay, covering 54 Vbeta and 13 Jbeta segments, was used to amplify TCR beta CDR3 regions. Bias from PCR amplification was corrected by using a synthetic template baseline for primer optimization and for computational correction. As for the original processing: Only productive sequences were kept, with reads annotated to V, D and J genes according to IMGT and analyzed in immunoSEQ Analyzer. To calculate clonality, Shannon entropy was normalized by log2 of the number of productive unique sequences and then subtracted from one. Public and private clones were assessed among the 100 most prevalent clones of each patient and control. Clones were defined as Susac-specific if absent from the healthy and MS cohorts, from around 1,100 published viral clones and from other ImmuneACCESS disease sequences. TCRdb reprocessed the public reads (quality trimming at Q25 with fastp, clone calling with MiXCR) and kept in-frame beta chains. Identical CDR3 proteins give one entry, which carries the most common genes and DNA. TCRdb's processing, not the authors', yielded these V and J calls. The sample includes some 170,000 distinct CDR3 sequences, with 93% observed a single time. Of the sample, around 0.13% is held by the ten largest clones.

Comments on this clonotype: Its cognate antigen has yet to be identified. Base qualities are not at hand, and no much larger clone is one base apart.

The source of this sequence is a human donor in good health. Sequencing was done on a sample of CD4+ T cells from PBMCs. The rearranged chain carries TRBV18 and TRBJ1-4; 8 central bases correspond to TRBD1. CDR3 sequence: CASSPRVGQESEKLFF. The DNA reads TGTGCCAGCTCACCAAGGGTGGGACAGGAGTCTGAAAAACTGTTTTTT.